This T cell receptor (beta chain) was identified in a study of monozygotic twins with inflammatory bowel disease. Points from the study as a whole: T cell subtypes that differed could not be told apart. Especially with disease activity, IBD patients shared fewer clonotypes with others than healthy twins did.

The CDR3 spans 13 residues. Germline assignment: CDR1 DFQATT and CDR2 SNEGSKA (reference sequence). There were roughly 3.5 ug of total RNA used for each TCR library. TCRdb re-called the 5' RACE reads; one entry per CDR3 protein, DNA not given. In total, the table holds about 440,000 distinct CDR3 sequences. As for this clonotype: Its antigen is as yet unknown.

The V call is TRBV20-1, the J call TRBJ1-5. The sequenced sample was blood. The sequence was collected from a human donor with ulcerative colitis or Crohn's disease, or a healthy co-twin of an affected twin (not recorded which). The CDR3 loop is CSARTASNQPQHF.